The entry below describes one T cell receptor (beta chain). Its target is unknown. The data stem from a study of T cell responses to AZD1222 COVID-19 vaccine. The germline CDR1 and CDR2 sequences are SNHLY and FYNNEI. CDR3 size: 14 residues. J was trimmed by 4 bases and V by 6 bases; bases with no gene match: 7. The table came from immunoSEQ multiplex PCR; TCRdb's copy has only in-frame clones and leaves some out. The sample lists 120,000 or so clones; 88% were seen once. Whole-study results and caveats: Spike regions recognized by vaccine-associated CD4 TCRs spanned the protein, led by 160-218 and 743-854. Two doses of AZD1222 preceded a rise in Spike-specific TCR breadth and depth. Close to half of spike-specific TCRs reportedly recognize unmutated variant regions.

Sequences were derived from peripheral blood, sampled on day 0 of MenACWY control vaccination. This TCR came from an adult in good health. The chain uses TRBV2 and TRBJ2-5, with 8 bases fitting TRBD1. The CDR3 DNA sequence: TGTGCCAGCAGACTACAGGGGGTAGGAGAGACCCAGTACTTC. Translation: CASRLQGVGETQYF. Combining the CDR3 with reference TRBV2 and TRBJ2-5 gives the whole variable domain EPEVTQTPSHQVTQMGQEVILRCVPISNHLYFYWYRQILGQKVEFLVSFYNNEISEKSEIFDDQFSVERPDGSNFTLKIRSTKLEDSAMYFCASRLQGVGETQYFGPGTRLLVL.